Shown below are 16 T cell receptor beta chains from a single sample sequenced in a study of OX40 agonist ivuxolimab in advanced cancers. Sequencing was performed with immunoSEQ multiplex PCR; in TCRdb, only in-frame clones are kept and a portion is missing. The sample holds tens of thousands of clones, about 89% seen once. Sequenced material: CD4+ or CD8+ T cells sorted from blood, taken in a trial of the OX40 agonist ivuxolimab. The receptors here all came from an adult with an advanced solid tumor such as melanoma, head and neck, liver or kidney cancer.

This clone came up a few times. The rearrangement joins TRBV2 to TRBJ1-2; weak D call: TRBD1 (5 bases). V lost 8 bases to trimming and J lost 7 bases, with 14 bases between them. Germline V CDR1 and CDR2: SNHLY, FYNNEI. The CDR3 is 12 residues long. The CDR3 protein is CASVNGARGYTF. For the CDR3, the DNA is TGTGCCAGCGTGAACGGGGCTCGTGGCTACACCTTC.

This clone was seen only a few times. The chain employs TRBV6-1 and TRBJ2-5; D is unresolved. The V and J ends lost 4 bases and 2 bases respectively, with 17 bases between them. Per the germline V gene, CDR1 is MNHNS and CDR2 is SASEGT. This CDR3 spans 16 amino acids. This CDR3 is CASSAPWQILQETQYF. Here the CDR3 DNA reads TGTGCCAGCAGTGCCCCTTGGCAGATACTTCAAGAGACCCAGTACTTC.

This chain connects TRBV5-6 to TRBJ1-2, with TRBD1 as a possible D gene (5 bases). CDR3 length equals 12 residues. Germline V lookup: CDR1 SGHDT, CDR2 YYEEEE. Trimming stripped 4 bases from V and 8 bases from J, with 12 bases between. CDR3: CASSPSWGGYTF. The CDR3 bases are TGTGCCAGCAGCCCCTCGTGGGGGGGCTACACCTTC.

The gene calls are TRBV5-5 and TRBJ2-2; D not resolved. Trimming shortened V by 3 bases and J by 5 bases, and 11 bases separated the two germline ends. CDR1 is SGHKS and CDR2 is YYEKEE in the germline V gene (reference sequence). The CDR3 loop spans 14 amino acids. Written as DNA, the CDR3 is TGTGCCAGCAGCTCCCTCTGGGGAACCGGGGAGCTGTTTTTT. Residues: CASSSLWGTGELFF.

V is TRBV28 and J is TRBJ1-5; a possible D gene is TRBD1 (6 bases). Trimming removed 4 bases from V and 3 bases from J, with 13 bases in between. The germline V gene encodes CDR1 MDHEN and CDR2 SYDVKM. This CDR3 has 15 residues. The CDR3 DNA is TGTGCCAGCAGTTCTACAGGGATTGTCAATCAGCCCCAGCATTTT. It encodes CASSSTGIVNQPQHF. The whole variable domain, filled in from reference TRBV28 and TRBJ1-5, reads DVKVTQSSRYLVKRTGEKVFLECVQDMDHENMFWYRQDPGLGLRLIYFSYDVKMKEKGDIPEGYSVSREKKERFSLILESASTNQTSMYLCASSSTGIVNQPQHFGDGTRLSIL.

The chain links TRBV29-1 to TRBJ2-3; a weak D match, TRBD2 (5 bases). The CDR3 loop spans 14 amino acids. Trimming shortened V by 4 bases and J by 2 bases, and 13 bases separated the two germline ends. In germline, CDR1 is SQVTM, CDR2 ANQGSEA. This CDR3 reads CSVVKDLSTDTQYF. The CDR3 DNA reads TGCAGCGTTGTAAAGGACTTATCCACAGATACGCAGTATTTT.

The chain has TRBV5-1 and TRBJ2-7; 7 positions agree with TRBD1. V lost 0 bases to trimming and J lost 5 bases; unmatched junction nucleotides: 5. The germline CDR1 and CDR2 sequences are SGHRS and YFSETQ. The CDR3 has 14 residues. The DNA of the CDR3 is TGCGCCAGCAGCTTGGTTACAGGGGCCCACGAGCAGTACTTC. Its protein is CASSLVTGAHEQYF.

In this sample, this clone turned up once. This chain joins TRBV27 and TRBJ2-4; 7 nucleotides match TRBD2. The CDR3 covers 17 residues. From germline, CDR1 is MNHEY and CDR2 SMNVEV (reference sequence). With V trimmed by 6 bases and J by 1 base, 12 bases remained unmatched. This chain's CDR3 is CASSEPSGTDAKNIQYF. The CDR3 DNA reads TGTGCCAGCAGCGAACCAAGCGGGACGGATGCCAAAAACATTCAGTACTTC.

In its sample, this clone was seen once. The chain employs TRBV19 and TRBJ2-5; 8 nucleotides match TRBD2. The CDR3 length is 13 residues. Germline-derived CDR1 and CDR2 are LNHDA and SQIVND (reference sequence). The trim removed 4 bases at V and 5 bases at J, leaving 3 bases unmatched. The CDR3 bases are TGTGCCAGTAGTACCCGACTAGCGGAGACCCAGTACTTC. Translated, it gives CASSTRLAETQYF. The variable domain in full, completed from reference TRBV19 and TRBJ2-5, reads DGGITQSPKYLFRKEGQNVTLSCEQNLNHDAMYWYRQDPGQGLRLIYYSQIVNDFQKGDIAEGYSVSREKKESFPLTVTSAQKNPTAFYLCASSTRLAETQYFGPGTRLLVL.

The V and J genes are TRBV7-9 and TRBJ1-5; possibly TRBD1 for D (6 bases). The germline V and J ends were trimmed by 1 base and 2 bases, with 12 bases remaining between them. This CDR3 comprises 16 residues. In germline, CDR1 is SEHNR, CDR2 FQNEAQ (reference sequence). Here the CDR3 DNA reads TGTGCCAGCAGCTTAGGGACAGCTCAGGGCAATCAGCCCCAGCATTTT. This encodes CASSLGTAQGNQPQHF.

The rearrangement uses TRBV5-5 and TRBJ1-3; D uncertain. The CDR3 consists of 15 residues. CDR1 is SGHKS and CDR2 is YYEKEE in the germline V gene (reference sequence). V lost 0 bases, J lost 0 bases, and 7 bases lay in between. CDR3 nucleotide sequence: TGTGCCAGCAGCTTGGAAGGATACTCTGGAAACACCATATATTTT. Translation: CASSLEGYSGNTIYF.

A word on this clone: An end of the junction does not agree with germline; a read error may underlie this. At the DNA level, this CDR3 is encoded by other sequences in the same sample as well. This chain's CDR3 is CASSLRKTNEKLFF. The CDR3 DNA reads as TGTGCCAGTAGCTTACGTAAAACTAATGAAAAACTGTTTTTT. This chain links TRBV11-2 with TRBJ1-4; D is uncertain. The germline V gene encodes CDR1 SGHAT and CDR2 FQNNGV. The CDR3 spans 14 residues.

The chain carries TRBV5-5 and TRBJ1-3; maybe TRBD1 (6 bases). The V and J ends lost 5 bases and 4 bases respectively, with 13 bases between them. This CDR3 has 14 amino acids. CDR1 and CDR2 from the germline V gene are SGHKS and YYEKEE (reference sequence). CDR3 nucleotide sequence: TGTGCCAGCAGTTCCGACAGGCGAGGAAACACCATATATTTT. This gives the protein CASSSDRRGNTIYF.

This CDR3 reads CASSSQGANSEQYF. The CDR3 nucleotides are TGTGCCAGCAGCTCACAGGGGGCGAATTCCGAGCAGTACTTC. This chain links TRBV11-3 with TRBJ2-7; 9 bases are shared with TRBD1. The V and J ends lost 4 bases and 6 bases, in that order; junction bases with no gene match: 7. The CDR3 runs to 14 residues. The germline V gene has CDR1 SGHNT and CDR2 YENEEA.

The V call is TRBV2, the J call TRBJ1-2; a possible D gene is TRBD1 (5 bases). Germline V gene lookup returns CDR1 SNHLY and CDR2 FYNNEI. Trimming took 6 bases from V and 0 from J, leaving 14 bases between them. CDR3 size: 15 residues. Here the CDR3 reads CASRGVGPSNYGYTF. As DNA, the CDR3 is TGTGCCAGCAGGGGGGTTGGGCCCTCTAACTATGGCTACACCTTC.

The chain is built from TRBV18 and TRBJ2-2; 10 positions agree with TRBD1. The V segment lost 3 bases and the J segment 5 bases; nucleotides outside the gene matches: 9. This CDR3 is built from 17 residues. CDR1 is KGHSH, CDR2 LQKENI, per germline. This CDR3 reads CASSPRTGGSVTGELFF. The CDR3 nucleotides are TGTGCCAGCTCACCCCGGACAGGGGGTTCTGTAACCGGGGAGCTGTTTTTT.